These T cell receptor beta chains were read from a single sample in a study of blood T cell repertoires in COVID-19. The assay was immunoSEQ multiplex PCR, and TCRdb's table has in-frame clones only and misses some. This table holds fewer than 500,000 clones, about 85% found once. The sequenced material came from PBMCs or T cells enriched from blood (not recorded which). The source of these receptors is a woman between 18 and 29 years old who had recovered from COVID-19. Both conserved end residues are part of each CDR3. A D gene is named only where the DNA matches it firmly. Size is omitted from some rows. Given values are once, few, many or a class for expanded clones.

j_call d_call clone_size v_call cdr3_aa cdr3_nt
TRBJ1-4 TRBD1 NA TRBV6-5 CASSFTGDANEKLFF TGTGCCAGCAGCTTTACAGGGGATGCTAATGAAAAACTGTTTTTT
TRBJ1-2 TRBD1 NA TRBV7-9 CASSFTGDYGYTF TGTGCCAGCAGCTTTACAGGGGACTATGGCTACACCTTC
TRBJ2-5 TRBD2 NA TRBV7-3 CASSLSGGGAPETQYF TGTGCCAGCAGCTTAAGTGGCGGGGGGGCCCCGGAGACCCAGTACTTC
TRBJ1-6 NA few TRBV19 CASSIDNGSAAPLHF TGTGCCAGTAGTATAGATAACGGGTCGGCGGCACCCCTCCACTTT
TRBJ2-5 NA NA TRBV30 CAWGFTGGLEETQYF TGTGCCTGGGGTTTCACCGGGGGTTTAGAGGAGACCCAGTACTTC
TRBJ2-7 TRBD2 NA TRBV2 CASKRSSGGRSSYEQYF TGTGCCAGCAAAAGGAGTAGCGGGGGGCGTTCTAGTTACGAGCAGTACTTC
TRBJ2-4 TRBD1 NA TRBV3-1/TRBV3-2 CASSQEPDRGLKNIQYF TGTGCCAGCAGCCAAGAACCGGACAGGGGGCTTAAAAACATTCAGTACTTC
TRBJ1-5 TRBD1 once TRBV7-8 CASSLVGTGGGNQPQHF TGTGCCAGCAGCTTAGTGGGGACAGGGGGAGGCAATCAGCCCCAGCATTTT
TRBJ1-1 NA NA TRBV6-6 CASALGTYTEAFF TGTGCCAGCGCCCTCGGGACTTATACTGAAGCTTTCTTT
TRBJ2-3 TRBD2 NA TRBV9 CASSPQAGGLPDTQYF TGTGCCAGCAGCCCCCAAGCGGGGGGGCTTCCCGATACGCAGTATTTT
TRBJ1-4 NA NA TRBV5-6 CASSYGEKLFF TGTGCCAGCAGTTACGGTGAAAAACTGTTTTTT
TRBJ2-5 TRBD1 NA TRBV28 CASSSPTGALQETQYF TGTGCCAGCAGTTCTCCGACAGGGGCCCTGCAAGAGACCCAGTACTTC
TRBJ1-1 TRBD1 NA TRBV15 CATSPGQEANHEAFF TGTGCCACCAGCCCCGGACAGGAAGCCAACCATGAAGCTTTCTTT
TRBJ1-1 NA NA TRBV5-1 CASSSSGENTEAFF TGCGCCAGCAGCTCGAGCGGGGAGAACACTGAAGCTTTCTTT
TRBJ2-2 NA NA TRBV5-1 CASSLEASRVGELFF TGCGCCAGCAGCTTGGAGGCCTCGCGGGTCGGGGAGCTGTTTTTT
TRBJ1-5 TRBD1 NA TRBV2 CASNGEQGVGQPQHF TGTGCCAGCAATGGGGAGCAGGGGGTAGGGCAGCCCCAGCATTTT
TRBJ1-1 NA once TRBV19 CASSTPRGREAFF TGTGCCAGTAGTACGCCTCGAGGGAGGGAAGCTTTCTTT
TRBJ1-1 NA NA TRBV2 CASSSGGGVWLGRMNTEAFF TGTGCCAGCAGTAGTGGTGGTGGGGTGTGGTTAGGGAGGATGAACACTGAAGCTTTCTTT